The 20 T cell receptor beta chains below come from one sample, sequenced in a study of blood T cell repertoires in COVID-19. Assay: immunoSEQ multiplex PCR; the TCRdb copy retains only in-frame clones and omits some. Here the sample spans around 300,000 clones, around 90% being singletons. Sequenced sample: peripheral blood. These receptors originate from a woman younger than 45 with COVID-19, enrolled during active disease.

J is TRBJ2-7 and V is TRBV20-1; 7 bases fit TRBD2. Germline CDR1 DFQATT, CDR2 SNEGSKA (reference sequence). This CDR3 has 11 residues. The CDR3 sequence is CGPSGGGEQYF. The CDR3 DNA reads as TGCGGTCCTTCGGGGGGAGGGGAGCAGTACTTC.

The chain is built from TRBV11-2 and TRBJ1-2; the match to TRBD1 covers 7 bases. Germline V gene data show CDR1 as SGHAT and CDR2 as FQNNGV. This CDR3 has 17 residues. The V gene end was trimmed by 0 bases and the J gene end by 2 bases; junction bases not matched to a gene: 9. The CDR3 nucleotides are TGTGCCAGCAGCTTAGACTGGTCGACAGGGATCAACTATGGCTACACCTTC. Protein product: CASSLDWSTGINYGYTF. Using reference TRBV11-2 and TRBJ1-2 for the parts outside the CDR3, the full variable domain is EAGVAQSPRYKIIEKRQSVAFWCNPISGHATLYWYQQILGQGPKLLIQFQNNGVVDDSQLPKDRFSAERLKGVDSTLKIQPAKLEDSAVYLCASSLDWSTGINYGYTFGSGTRLTVV.

V is TRBV7-8 and J is TRBJ2-1; 12 bases fit TRBD2. V shed 1 base, J shed 7 bases, and the junction held 5 bases outside the gene matches. Looked up from germline, CDR1 is SGHVS and CDR2 is FQNEAQ. This CDR3 contains 16 residues. The CDR3 is CASSLVLAGGLNEQFF. The CDR3 DNA is TGTGCCAGCAGCTTAGTTCTAGCGGGAGGGCTGAATGAGCAGTTCTTC.

The V and J genes are TRBV19 and TRBJ1-5; the match to TRBD1 covers 8 bases. Germline-derived CDR1 and CDR2 are LNHDA and SQIVND (reference sequence). The CDR3 spans 15 residues. With V trimmed by 7 bases and J by 4 bases, 9 bases remained unmatched. The CDR3 region has the DNA TGTGCCAGTACCAGATCGACAGGGGTAAATCAGCCCCAGCATTTT. It translates to CASTRSTGVNQPQHF.

The chain employs TRBV27 and TRBJ1-2; D possibly corresponds to TRBD1 (6 bases). The CDR3 runs 15 residues. V lost 4 bases to trimming and J lost 8 bases, with 20 bases between them. Germline V gene lookup returns CDR1 MNHEY and CDR2 SMNVEV (reference sequence). The CDR3 protein is CASSSSTTQRGGYTF. Here the CDR3 DNA reads TGTGCCAGCAGTTCAAGCACCACACAAAGGGGGGGCTACACCTTC.

The gene calls are TRBV19 and TRBJ1-5; D is undetermined. This CDR3 spans 17 amino acids. Trimming took 7 bases from V and 0 from J, leaving 19 bases between them. The germline V gene encodes CDR1 LNHDA and CDR2 SQIVND (reference sequence). CDR3 residues: CASTPGVSTFSNQPQHF. The CDR3 nucleotides read TGTGCCAGTACCCCGGGAGTGTCAACCTTTAGCAATCAGCCCCAGCATTTT.

The chain employs TRBV28 and TRBJ1-5, with 7 bases lining up with TRBD1. The CDR3 consists of 15 residues. V was pared by 7 bases and J by 4 bases, with 10 bases of the junction left unmatched. Looked up from germline, CDR1 is MDHEN and CDR2 is SYDVKM. In nucleotides, the CDR3 is TGTGCCAGCACCCCCGAGGGGGCGCTTAATCAGCCCCAGCATTTT. Protein: CASTPEGALNQPQHF.

The genes are TRBV25-1 and TRBJ1-5; no clear D. Germline-derived CDR1 and CDR2 are MGHDK and SYGVNS. Trimming cost V 5 bases and J 0 bases, with 8 bases left between them. The CDR3 contains 14 residues. CDR3 loop: CASSTSNSNQPQHF. CDR3 DNA sequence: TGTGCCAGCAGTACCAGTAATAGCAATCAGCCCCAGCATTTT.

This clone was counted only a few times. CDR3 DNA: TGTGCCAGTAGTATAATCAGGGGAAGGACGGACACTGAAGCTTTCTTT. The encoded protein is CASSIIRGRTDTEAFF. The chain joins TRBV19 to TRBJ1-1; TRBD1 might be the D (6 bases). Germline CDR1 LNHDA, CDR2 SQIVND (reference sequence). With 2 bases removed from V and 3 bases from J, the gap between germline ends came to 16 bases. This CDR3 comprises 16 residues.

This chain connects TRBV2 to TRBJ1-1; 7 positions agree with TRBD1. The length of the CDR3 is 14 residues. The V and J ends lost 4 bases and 7 bases, in that order; junction bases with no gene match: 9. CDR1 is SNHLY, CDR2 FYNNEI, per germline. The CDR3 region is CASSGSGTAVEAFF. The CDR3 DNA follows: TGTGCCAGCAGTGGATCCGGGACAGCCGTTGAAGCTTTCTTT.

This chain joins TRBV9 and TRBJ1-1; D is possibly TRBD1 (6 bases). Trimming left V 3 bases short and J 3 bases short, with 15 bases between. CDR3 size: 15 residues. Germline V gene sequence: CDR1 SGDLS, CDR2 YYNGEE. CDR3: CASSADSRLYTEAFF. The CDR3 coding sequence is TGTGCCAGCAGCGCGGACAGTCGCTTGTACACTGAAGCTTTCTTT.

The rearrangement links TRBV18 to TRBJ2-5; D might be TRBD2 (5 bases). CDR1 and CDR2 from the germline V gene are KGHSH and LQKENI. The CDR3 has 14 amino acids. V was cut by 3 bases and J by 4 bases, with 12 bases left in between. The CDR3 spells CASSPNTSTETQYF. CDR3 nucleotide sequence: TGTGCCAGCTCACCCAATACTAGTACAGAGACCCAGTACTTC.

This sequence joins TRBV19 and TRBJ2-3; a possible D gene is TRBD1 (6 bases). The CDR3 spans 14 residues. The V end was cut by 7 bases, the J end by 6 bases, with 17 bases between. Germline V gene sequence: CDR1 LNHDA, CDR2 SQIVND (reference sequence). CDR3 residues: CASTLTGAGDTQYF. The CDR3 nucleotides are TGTGCCAGTACCCTGACAGGCGCAGGGGATACGCAGTATTTT.

This chain joins TRBV9 and TRBJ2-7; no reliable D call. The CDR3 totals 12 residues. Trimming pared 4 bases from V and 4 bases from J, leaving 9 bases between. Germline V CDR1 and CDR2: SGDLS, YYNGEE. The CDR3 region has the DNA TGTGCCAGCAGCCCTTCGGGTTACGAGCAGTACTTC. It encodes CASSPSGYEQYF.

CDR3 bases: TGTGCCAGCAGCATAGGGGGGCATAACACTGAAGCTTTCTTT. Translated: CASSIGGHNTEAFF. The chain couples TRBV7-9 to TRBJ1-1; possible D gene TRBD1, 6 bases. Between the trimmed V and J ends, which lost 5 bases and 2 bases, there was a span of 12 bases. CDR3 length: 14 amino acids. CDR1 and CDR2 (germline): SEHNR, FQNEAQ (reference sequence).

The rearrangement joins TRBV5-1 to TRBJ2-1; a possible D gene is TRBD2 (5 bases). The germline V gene has CDR1 SGHRS and CDR2 YFSETQ. CDR3 length: 14 amino acids. With 4 bases removed from V and 4 bases from J, the gap between germline ends came to 12 bases. The DNA for the CDR3 is TGCGCCAGCAGCCGTGGACTGGATTACAATGAGCAGTTCTTC. Translating it yields CASSRGLDYNEQFF. The variable domain in full, completed from reference TRBV5-1 and TRBJ2-1, reads KAGVTQTPRYLIKTRGQQVTLSCSPISGHRSVSWYQQTPGQGLQFLFEYFSETQRNKGNFPGRFSGRQFSNSRSEMNVSTLELGDSALYLCASSRGLDYNEQFFGPGTRLTVL.

This rearrangement joins TRBV4-1 to TRBJ1-1; D unresolved. The V end lost 0 bases, the J end lost 0 bases, and 8 bases lay between the germline ends. The CDR3 has 15 amino acids. Germline CDR1 MGHRA, CDR2 YSYEKL. In DNA form, the CDR3 reads TGCGCCAGCAGCCAAGATGGCCACATGAACACTGAAGCTTTCTTT. Translation: CASSQDGHMNTEAFF.

J is TRBJ1-5 and V is TRBV19; the D is unclear. Trimming removed 2 bases from V and 0 bases from J, with 11 bases in between. The germline gives CDR1 LNHDA, CDR2 SQIVND (reference sequence). This CDR3 comprises 16 residues. In DNA form, the CDR3 reads TGTGCCAGTAGTATAAGGAGAGATTATAGCAATCAGCCCCAGCATTTT. As protein: CASSIRRDYSNQPQHF.

This chain connects TRBV7-2 to TRBJ1-3; D is unclear. This CDR3 has 16 amino acids. CDR1 SGHTA and CDR2 FQGNSA come from the germline V gene. V gave up 4 bases and J gave up 4 bases, with 17 bases separating them. DNA of the CDR3: TGTGCCAGCAGCTCAACCGTGGCCGGAGGAGGAAACACCATATATTTT. Its protein product is CASSSTVAGGGNTIYF.

The DNA for the CDR3 is TGCGCCAGCAGCTTGGTGAGCGGGAGGAGCTCCTACAATGAGCAGTTCTTC. This sequence encodes CASSLVSGRSSYNEQFF. The chain couples TRBV5-1 to TRBJ2-1; TRBD2 aligns across 9 bases. J was trimmed by 0 bases and V by 0 bases; bases with no gene match: 4. The CDR3 is 17 residues long. Germline V gene lookup returns CDR1 SGHRS and CDR2 YFSETQ.